This T cell receptor beta chain was captured in a study of CD8 T cells in Susac syndrome. Random hexamers served to reverse transcribe roughly 0.5 to 1 ug RNA. One entry per CDR3 protein, called by TCRdb with MiXCR from the immunoSEQ multiplex PCR reads. Seen here are some 120,000 distinct CDR3 sequences, around 94% observed once, and the top ten hold around 0.12%. V dropped 6 bases and J dropped 0 bases, with 15 bases sitting between them. The CDR3 spans 16 residues. Germline V lookup: CDR1 SQVTM, CDR2 ANQGSEA. CD8+ and CD4+ T cells from blood underwent TCR beta sequencing. While CD8+ and CD4+ T cells were isolated negatively, TEMRA cells were enriched by FACS.

This receptor was taken from a human donor with multiple sclerosis. This chain uses TRBV29-1 with TRBJ2-6; maybe TRBD2 (5 bases). The specimen sequenced was CD4+ T cells from PBMCs. CDR3 coding DNA: TGCAGCGTCGAGGGTCCTACTACCTCTGGGGCCAACGTCCTGACTTTC. Protein sequence: CSVEGPTTSGANVLTF.